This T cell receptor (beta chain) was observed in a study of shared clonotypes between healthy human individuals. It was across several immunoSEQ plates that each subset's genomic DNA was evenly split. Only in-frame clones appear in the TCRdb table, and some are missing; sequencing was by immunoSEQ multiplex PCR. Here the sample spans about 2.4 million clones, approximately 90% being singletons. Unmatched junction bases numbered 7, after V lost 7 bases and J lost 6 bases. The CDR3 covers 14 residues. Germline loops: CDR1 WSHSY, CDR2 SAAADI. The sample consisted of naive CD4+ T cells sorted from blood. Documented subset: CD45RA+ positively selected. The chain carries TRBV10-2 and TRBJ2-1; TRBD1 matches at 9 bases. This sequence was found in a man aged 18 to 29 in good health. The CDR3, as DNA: TGCGCCAGCACCCGGGACAGGGTCTTCAATGAGCAGTTCTTC. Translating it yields CASTRDRVFNEQFF.